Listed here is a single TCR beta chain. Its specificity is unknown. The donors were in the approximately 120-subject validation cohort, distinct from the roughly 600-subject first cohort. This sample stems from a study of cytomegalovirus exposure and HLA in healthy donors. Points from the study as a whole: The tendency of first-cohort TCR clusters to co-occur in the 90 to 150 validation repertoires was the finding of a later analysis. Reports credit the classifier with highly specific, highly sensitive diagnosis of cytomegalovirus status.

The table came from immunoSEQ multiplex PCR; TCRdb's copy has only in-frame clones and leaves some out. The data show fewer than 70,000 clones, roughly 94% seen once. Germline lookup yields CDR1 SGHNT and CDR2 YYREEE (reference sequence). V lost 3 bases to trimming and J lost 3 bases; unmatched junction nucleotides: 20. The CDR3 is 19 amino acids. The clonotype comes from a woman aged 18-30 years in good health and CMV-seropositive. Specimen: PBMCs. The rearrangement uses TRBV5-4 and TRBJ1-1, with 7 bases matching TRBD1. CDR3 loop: CASSSGGVDRADLYTEAFF. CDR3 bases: TGTGCCAGCAGCTCGGGGGGGGTAGACAGGGCGGATCTTTACACTGAAGCTTTCTTT. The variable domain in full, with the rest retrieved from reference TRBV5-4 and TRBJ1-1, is ETGVTQSPTHLIKTRGQQVTLRCSSQSGHNTVSWYQQALGQGPQFIFQYYREEENGRGNFPPRFSGLQFPNYSSELNVNALELDDSALYLCASSSGGVDRADLYTEAFFGQGTRLTVV.